This entry describes one T cell receptor beta chain. Its target is not known. TCRdb's table, derived via immunoSEQ multiplex PCR, lists solely in-frame clones and lacks some. The data contain some 180,000 clones, about 87% of them singletons. The CDR3 length is 16 residues. CDR1 SGHVS and CDR2 FNYEAQ come from the germline V gene. V gave up 5 bases and J gave up 5 bases; unmatched junction bases: 5. This entry is derived from a study of T cell responses to AZD1222 COVID-19 vaccine. Study context: Second-dose recipients at about 4 or about 12 weeks were treated as one pooled group. General study results and limits: Unmutated variant regions are reportedly targeted by nearly half of spike-specific TCRs. AZD1222 recipients seropositive at baseline numbered only five to seven.

Here the sequenced sample was peripheral blood, taken on day 0 of AZD1222 vaccination. The source of this sequence is an adult in good health. The V call is TRBV7-6, the J call TRBJ2-5; TRBD2 matches 16 bases. This CDR3 is CASSAGLAGGQETQYF. In DNA, the CDR3 is TGTGCCAGCAGCGCGGGACTAGCGGGGGGGCAGGAGACCCAGTACTTC.